What follows is one T cell receptor beta chain and its context. The data were produced by immunoSEQ multiplex PCR, yet TCRdb's version contains in-frame clones alone and is incomplete. The top ten clones hold 0.75% to 0.95% of a sample with around 260,000 clones, approximately 86% of them seen once. The data were obtained in a study of blood T cell repertoires in COVID-19. V lost 6 bases and J 8 bases, leaving 22 bases between the germline ends. Per the germline V gene, CDR1 is MDHEN and CDR2 is SYDVKM. The CDR3 is 15 residues long. Material: peripheral blood. The chain employs TRBV28 and TRBJ1-2; D call uncertain. The sequence was obtained from a human donor with COVID-19, enrolled during active disease. The donor label of this sample is uncertain. The CDR3 loop is CASSPGRPGSRGYTF. The CDR3 region has the DNA TGTGCCAGCAGCCCCGGGCGGCCGGGGAGTCGGGGCTACACCTTC.